One TCR beta chain is described in this entry. This sample is drawn from a study of blood T cell repertoires in COVID-19. Clones were sequenced by immunoSEQ multiplex PCR, and TCRdb holds only the in-frame ones, with some missing. Among over 400,000 clones listed, 70% to 90% were seen once. The CDR3 length is 12 residues. CDR1 KGHSH and CDR2 LQKENI come from the germline V gene. Trimming pared 3 bases from V and 8 bases from J, leaving 7 bases between. This chain connects TRBV18 to TRBJ1-4; no firm D call. The specimen was peripheral blood. The TCR sequence derives from a human donor in a cohort sampled during active COVID-19. CDR3 protein: CASSPGGEKLFF. The DNA of the CDR3 is TGTGCCAGCTCACCCGGAGGCGAAAAACTGTTTTTT.